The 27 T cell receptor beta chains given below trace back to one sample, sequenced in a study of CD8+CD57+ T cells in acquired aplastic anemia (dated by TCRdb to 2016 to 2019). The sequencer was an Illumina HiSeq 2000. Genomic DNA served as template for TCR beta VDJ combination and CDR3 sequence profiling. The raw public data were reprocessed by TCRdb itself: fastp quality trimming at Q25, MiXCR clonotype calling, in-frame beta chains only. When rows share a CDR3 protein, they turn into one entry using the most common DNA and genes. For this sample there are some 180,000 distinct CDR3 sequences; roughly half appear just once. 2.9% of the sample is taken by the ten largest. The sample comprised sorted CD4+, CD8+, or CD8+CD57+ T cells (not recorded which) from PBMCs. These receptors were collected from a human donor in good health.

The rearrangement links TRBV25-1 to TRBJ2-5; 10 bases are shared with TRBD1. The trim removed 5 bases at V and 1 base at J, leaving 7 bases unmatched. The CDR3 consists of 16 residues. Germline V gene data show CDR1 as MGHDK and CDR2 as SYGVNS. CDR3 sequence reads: CASSSEGQGTQETQYF. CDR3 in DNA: TGTGCCAGCAGTTCAGAGGGACAGGGGACCCAAGAGACCCAGTACTTC. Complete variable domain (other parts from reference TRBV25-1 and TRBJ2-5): EADIYQTPRYLVIGTGKKITLECSQTMGHDKMYWYQQDPGMELHLIHYSYGVNSTEKGDLSSESTVSRIRTEHFPLTLESARPSHTSQYLCASSSEGQGTQETQYFGPGTRLLVL.

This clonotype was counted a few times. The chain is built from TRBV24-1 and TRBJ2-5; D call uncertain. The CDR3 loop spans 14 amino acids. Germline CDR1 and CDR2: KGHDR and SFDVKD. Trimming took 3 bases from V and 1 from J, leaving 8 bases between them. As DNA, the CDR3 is TGTGCCACCAGTGATCCGGACGGCCAAGAGACCCAGTACTTC. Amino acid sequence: CATSDPDGQETQYF.

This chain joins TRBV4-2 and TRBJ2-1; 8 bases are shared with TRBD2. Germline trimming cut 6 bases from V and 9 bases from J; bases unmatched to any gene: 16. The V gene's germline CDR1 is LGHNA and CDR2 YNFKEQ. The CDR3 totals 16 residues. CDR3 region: CASRYAGTSSVSEQFF. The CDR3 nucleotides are TGTGCCAGCAGATATGCCGGGACTAGTTCAGTGTCTGAGCAGTTCTTC.

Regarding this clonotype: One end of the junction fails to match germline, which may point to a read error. CDR3 sequence: CASSRTLDYYEQYF. The CDR3 region has the DNA TGTGCCAGTAGTAGGACCCTGGACTATTACGAGCAATACTTC. The rearrangement links TRBV19 to TRBJ2-7, with D tentatively TRBD2 (6 bases). The CDR3 has 14 residues. The germline V gene encodes CDR1 LNHDA and CDR2 SQIVND (reference sequence).

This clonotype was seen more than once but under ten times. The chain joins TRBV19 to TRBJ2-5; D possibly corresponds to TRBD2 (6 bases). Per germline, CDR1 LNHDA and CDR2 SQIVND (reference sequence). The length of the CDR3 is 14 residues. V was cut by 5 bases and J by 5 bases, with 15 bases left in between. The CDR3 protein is CASSPRGGVETQYF. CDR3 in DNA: TGTGCCAGTAGTCCTCGAGGAGGGGTTGAGACCCAGTACTTC.

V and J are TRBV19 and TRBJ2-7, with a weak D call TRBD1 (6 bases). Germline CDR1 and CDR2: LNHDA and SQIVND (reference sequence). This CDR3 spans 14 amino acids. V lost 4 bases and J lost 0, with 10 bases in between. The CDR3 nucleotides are TGTGCCAGTAGTACCTTGGACAGCTCCTACGAGCAGTACTTC. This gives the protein CASSTLDSSYEQYF.

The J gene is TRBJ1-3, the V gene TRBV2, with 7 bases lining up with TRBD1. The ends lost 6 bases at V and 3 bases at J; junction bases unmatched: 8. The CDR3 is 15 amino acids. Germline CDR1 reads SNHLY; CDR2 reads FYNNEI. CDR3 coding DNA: TGTGCCAGCAGAATACAGGGGAGGGTTGGAAACACCATATATTTT. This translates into CASRIQGRVGNTIYF.

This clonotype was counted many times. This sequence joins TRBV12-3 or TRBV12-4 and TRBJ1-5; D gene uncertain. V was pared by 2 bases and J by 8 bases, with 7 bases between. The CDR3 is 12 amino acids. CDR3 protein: CASSLIAEPQHF. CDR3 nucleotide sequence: TGTGCCAGCAGTTTAATCGCAGAGCCCCAGCATTTT.

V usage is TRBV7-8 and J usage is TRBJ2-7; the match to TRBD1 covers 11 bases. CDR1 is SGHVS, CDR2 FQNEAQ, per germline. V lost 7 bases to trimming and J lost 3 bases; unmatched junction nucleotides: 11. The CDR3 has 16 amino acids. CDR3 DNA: TGTGCCAGCACTTCCCAAGAGGGGACAGGGGGCTACGAGCAGTACTTC. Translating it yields CASTSQEGTGGYEQYF.

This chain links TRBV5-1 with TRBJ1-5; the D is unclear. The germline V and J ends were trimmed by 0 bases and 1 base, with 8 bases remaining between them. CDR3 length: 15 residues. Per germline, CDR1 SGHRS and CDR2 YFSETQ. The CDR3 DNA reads TGCGCCAGCAGCTTGGGGTCGGAAAGCAATCAGCCCCAGCATTTT. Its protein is CASSLGSESNQPQHF.

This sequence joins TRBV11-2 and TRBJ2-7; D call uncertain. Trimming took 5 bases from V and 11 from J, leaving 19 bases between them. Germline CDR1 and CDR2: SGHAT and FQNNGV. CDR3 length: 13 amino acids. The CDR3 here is CASSPDTERAEYF. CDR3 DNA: TGTGCCAGCAGCCCCGACACGGAACGTGCGGAGTACTTC.

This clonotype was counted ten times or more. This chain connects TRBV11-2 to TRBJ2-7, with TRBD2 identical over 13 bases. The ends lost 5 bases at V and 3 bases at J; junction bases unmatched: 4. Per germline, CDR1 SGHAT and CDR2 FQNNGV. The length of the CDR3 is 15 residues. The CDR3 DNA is TGTGCCAGCAGCCCTAGGACTAGCGGGAGCTACGAGCAGTACTTC. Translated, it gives CASSPRTSGSYEQYF.

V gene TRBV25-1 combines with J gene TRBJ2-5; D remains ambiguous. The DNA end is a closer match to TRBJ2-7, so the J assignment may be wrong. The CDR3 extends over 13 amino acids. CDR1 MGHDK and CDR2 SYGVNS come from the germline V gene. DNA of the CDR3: TGTGCCAGCACCCACCGCGCATCCTACGAGCAGTACTTC. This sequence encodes CASTHRASYEQYF.

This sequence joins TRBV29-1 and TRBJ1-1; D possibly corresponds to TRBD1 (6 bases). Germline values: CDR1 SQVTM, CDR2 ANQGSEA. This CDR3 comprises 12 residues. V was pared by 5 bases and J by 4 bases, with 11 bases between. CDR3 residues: CSVTKQGTEAFF. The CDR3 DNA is TGCAGCGTTACAAAACAGGGCACTGAAGCTTTCTTT.

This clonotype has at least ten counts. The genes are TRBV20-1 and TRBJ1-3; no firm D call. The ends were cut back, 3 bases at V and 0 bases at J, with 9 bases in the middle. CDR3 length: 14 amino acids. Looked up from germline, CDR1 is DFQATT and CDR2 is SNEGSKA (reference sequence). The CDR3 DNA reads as TGCAGTGCTAGTAGGGATATCTCTGGAAACACCATATATTTT. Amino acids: CSASRDISGNTIYF.

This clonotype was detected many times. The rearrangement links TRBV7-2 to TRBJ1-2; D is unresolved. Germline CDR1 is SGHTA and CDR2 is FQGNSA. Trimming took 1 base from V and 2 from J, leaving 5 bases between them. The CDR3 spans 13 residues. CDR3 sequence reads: CASSLGHNYGYTF. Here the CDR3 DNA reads TGTGCCAGCAGCTTAGGGCACAACTATGGCTACACCTTC. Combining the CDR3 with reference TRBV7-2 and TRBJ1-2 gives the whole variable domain GAGVSQSPSNKVTEKGKDVELRCDPISGHTALYWYRQSLGQGLEFLIYFQGNSAPDKSGLPSDRFSAERTGGSVSTLTIQRTQQEDSAVYLCASSLGHNYGYTFGSGTRLTVV.

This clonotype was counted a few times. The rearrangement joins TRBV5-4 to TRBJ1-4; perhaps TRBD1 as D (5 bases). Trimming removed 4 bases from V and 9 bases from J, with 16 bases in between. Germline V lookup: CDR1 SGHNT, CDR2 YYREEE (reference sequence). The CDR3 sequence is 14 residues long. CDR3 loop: CASSNRDPRQKLFF. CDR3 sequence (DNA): TGTGCCAGCAGCAACCGGGACCCTCGGCAAAAACTGTTTTTT.

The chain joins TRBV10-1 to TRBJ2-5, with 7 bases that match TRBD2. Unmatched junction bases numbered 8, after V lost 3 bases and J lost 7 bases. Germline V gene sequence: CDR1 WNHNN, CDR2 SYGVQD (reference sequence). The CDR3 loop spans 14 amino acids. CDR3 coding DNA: TGCGCCAGCAGTGACCTGACTAGCCGTGGGACCCAGTACTTC. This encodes CASSDLTSRGTQYF.

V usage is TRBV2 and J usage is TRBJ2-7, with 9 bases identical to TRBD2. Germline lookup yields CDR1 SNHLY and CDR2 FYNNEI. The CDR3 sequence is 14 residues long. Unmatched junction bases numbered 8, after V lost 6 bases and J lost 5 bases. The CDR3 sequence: CASSLTGLADEQYF. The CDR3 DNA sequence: TGTGCCAGCAGCTTAACGGGACTAGCCGACGAGCAGTACTTC.

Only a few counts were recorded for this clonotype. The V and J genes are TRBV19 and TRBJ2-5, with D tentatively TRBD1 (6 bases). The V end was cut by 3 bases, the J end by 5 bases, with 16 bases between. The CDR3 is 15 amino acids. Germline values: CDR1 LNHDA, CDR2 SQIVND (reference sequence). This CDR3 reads CASSIMDSSGETQYF. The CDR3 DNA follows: TGTGCCAGTAGTATCATGGACAGCTCCGGGGAGACCCAGTACTTC. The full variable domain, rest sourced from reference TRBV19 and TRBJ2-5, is DGGITQSPKYLFRKEGQNVTLSCEQNLNHDAMYWYRQDPGQGLRLIYYSQIVNDFQKGDIAEGYSVSREKKESFPLTVTSAQKNPTAFYLCASSIMDSSGETQYFGPGTRLLVL.

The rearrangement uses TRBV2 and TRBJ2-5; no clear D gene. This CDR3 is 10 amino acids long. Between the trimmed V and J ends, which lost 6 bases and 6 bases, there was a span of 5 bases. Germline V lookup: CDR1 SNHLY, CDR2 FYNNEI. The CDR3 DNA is TGTGCCAGCAGGGGGAAGACCCAGTACTTC. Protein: CASRGKTQYF. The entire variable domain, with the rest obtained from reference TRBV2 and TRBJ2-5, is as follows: EPEVTQTPSHQVTQMGQEVILRCVPISNHLYFYWYRQILGQKVEFLVSFYNNEISEKSEIFDDQFSVERPDGSNFTLKIRSTKLEDSAMYFCASRGKTQYFGPGTRLLVL.

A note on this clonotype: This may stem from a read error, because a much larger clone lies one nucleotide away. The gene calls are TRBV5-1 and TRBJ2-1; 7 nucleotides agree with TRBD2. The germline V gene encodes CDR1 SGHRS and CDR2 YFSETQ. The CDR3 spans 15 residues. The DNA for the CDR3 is TGCGCCGGCAGCTTGCGAAGCGGGATTAAGGATGAGCAGTTCTTC. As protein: CAGSLRSGIKDEQFF.

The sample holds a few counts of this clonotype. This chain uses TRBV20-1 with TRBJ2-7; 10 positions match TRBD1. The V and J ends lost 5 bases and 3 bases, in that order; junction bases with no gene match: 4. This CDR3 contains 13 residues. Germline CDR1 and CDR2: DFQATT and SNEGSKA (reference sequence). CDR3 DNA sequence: TGCAGTGCTGCGGACAGGGGGAACTACGAGCAGTACTTC. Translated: CSAADRGNYEQYF.

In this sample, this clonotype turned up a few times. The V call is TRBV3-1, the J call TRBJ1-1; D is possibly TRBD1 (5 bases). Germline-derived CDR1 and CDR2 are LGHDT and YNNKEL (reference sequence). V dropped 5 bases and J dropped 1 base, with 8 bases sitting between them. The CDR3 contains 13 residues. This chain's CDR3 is CASSRGGNTEAFF. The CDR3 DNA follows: TGTGCCAGCAGCAGGGGCGGGAACACTGAAGCTTTCTTT.

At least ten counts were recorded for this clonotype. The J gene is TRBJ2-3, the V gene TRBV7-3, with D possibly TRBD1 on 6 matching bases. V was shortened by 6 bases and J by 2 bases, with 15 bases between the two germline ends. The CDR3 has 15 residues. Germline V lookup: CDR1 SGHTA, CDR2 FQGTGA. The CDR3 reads CASSPGQMVTDTQYF. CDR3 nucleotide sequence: TGTGCCAGCAGTCCGGGACAAATGGTCACAGATACGCAGTATTTT.

For the CDR3, the DNA is TGTGCCACCAGCCTAGGACAGGGTTCCTACGAGCAGTACTTC. Translated, it gives CATSLGQGSYEQYF. The chain links TRBV15 to TRBJ2-7, with 8 bases that match TRBD1. Germline V gene data show CDR1 as LNHNV and CDR2 as YYDKDF (reference sequence). The CDR3 totals 14 residues. The V segment lost 5 bases and the J segment 1 base; nucleotides outside the gene matches: 4.

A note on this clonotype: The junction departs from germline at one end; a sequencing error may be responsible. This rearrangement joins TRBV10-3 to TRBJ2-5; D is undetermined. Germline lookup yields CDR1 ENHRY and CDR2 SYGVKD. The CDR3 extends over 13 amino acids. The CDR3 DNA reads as TGTGCCACCTTAGAAAGGCAACAAGAGGCCCAGTACTTC. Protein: CATLERQQEAQYF.